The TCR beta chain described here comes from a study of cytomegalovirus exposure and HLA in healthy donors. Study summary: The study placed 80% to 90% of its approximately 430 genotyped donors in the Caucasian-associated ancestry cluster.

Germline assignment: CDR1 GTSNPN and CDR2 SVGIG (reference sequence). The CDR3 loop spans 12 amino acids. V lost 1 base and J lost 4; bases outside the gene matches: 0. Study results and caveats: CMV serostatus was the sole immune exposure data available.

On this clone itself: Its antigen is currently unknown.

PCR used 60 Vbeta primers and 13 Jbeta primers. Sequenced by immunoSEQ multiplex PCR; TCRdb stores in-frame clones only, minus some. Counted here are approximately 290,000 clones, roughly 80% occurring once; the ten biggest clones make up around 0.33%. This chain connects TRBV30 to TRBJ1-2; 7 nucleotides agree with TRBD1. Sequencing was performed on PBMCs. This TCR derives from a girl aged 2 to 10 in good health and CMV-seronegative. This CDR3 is CAWSGDSYGYTF. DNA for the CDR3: TGTGCCTGGAGTGGGGACAGCTATGGCTACACCTTC.